This T cell receptor beta chain was retrieved from a study of T cells after yellow fever vaccination. MiXCR was run by TCRdb on the 5' RACE reads, yielding one entry per CDR3 protein. Of some 240,000 distinct CDR3 sequences in the sample, around 4.9% were seen once. CDR3 length: 13 residues. Germline CDR1 reads SQVTM; CDR2 reads ANQGSEA. V was pared by 8 bases and J by 7 bases, with 9 bases of the junction left unmatched. Material: CD4+ T cells sorted from PBMCs, obtained on the day of the yellow fever booster vaccination. The clonotype comes from a man aged 18-30 years who received the YFV17D yellow fever vaccine. The chain employs TRBV29-1 and TRBJ1-4, with TRBD1 matching over 8 bases. CDR3 sequence: CSTRTGRAEKLFF. The CDR3 DNA reads as TGCAGCACCCGGACAGGGCGGGCTGAAAAACTGTTTTTT.